This TCR beta chain appears in the sequencing data of a study of Ad26.COV2.S vaccination and SARS-CoV-2 variants. Turning to this clone: Its specificity is unknown.

Study results and limitations: A substantial breadth of spike-specific CD8+ and CD4+ T cell responses after vaccination has been reported.

The CDR3 runs 13 residues. With 5 bases removed from V and 1 base from J, the gap between germline ends came to 11 bases. The germline V gene encodes CDR1 SQVTM and CDR2 ANQGSEA. Treatment indicated: some 19 received Ad26.COV2.S at low or high dose, single or two shots; 5 received placebo; per-sample allocation not given. Material that was analyzed had been drawn on day 63 after the first vaccine or placebo injection. TCRdb's table, derived via immunoSEQ multiplex PCR, lists solely in-frame clones and lacks some. In the table there are roughly 300,000 clones, about 89% of which are singletons. This chain connects TRBV29-1 to TRBJ1-1; maybe TRBD1 (5 bases). The TCR originated in a person aged 18-60 years who received the Ad26.COV2.S COVID-19 vaccine or a placebo. Sequenced here: peripheral blood, sampled in a trial of Ad26.COV2.S vaccine versus placebo. CDR3 region: CSVLWDPNTEAFF. In nucleotides, the CDR3 is TGCAGCGTTCTGTGGGACCCGAACACTGAAGCTTTCTTT.